This T cell receptor (beta chain) was retrieved from a study of spatial heterogeneity in lung cancer. CDR1 and CDR2 from the germline V gene are SNHLY and FYNNEI. V was shortened by 6 bases and J by 7 bases, with 7 bases between the two germline ends. This CDR3 has 11 residues. Time point reported: sample taken at primary tumor resection. TCRdb re-called the 5' RACE reads through MiXCR, storing one row per CDR3 protein. Altogether just over 75,000 distinct CDR3 sequences are present, 8% being singletons, with the ten largest covering almost 7%. The chain combines TRBV2 with TRBJ2-1; unclear D gene. This receptor was obtained from a male donor with early-stage non-small cell lung cancer. Material: PBMCs, obtained at surgery. This CDR3 reads CASRYPNEQFF. DNA for the CDR3: TGTGCCAGCAGGTACCCAAATGAGCAGTTCTTC.